This T cell receptor beta chain derives from a study of blood T cell repertoires in COVID-19. Study information: Collection of acute and convalescent COVID-19 samples took place in the United States, Italy and Spain.

Authors' processing steps: Counts of nucleated cells, estimated from reference gene primer amplification, were obtained. Produced via immunoSEQ multiplex PCR; TCRdb's table is partial and in-frame only. The V and J calls and clone size are taken from that table; D and trimming were inferred from the DNA. This sample yields 60,000 or so clones, of which nearly 80% are seen a single time; approximately 24% belongs to the top ten. The table lists this clone with a few counts. The germline V gene has CDR1 KGHSH and CDR2 LQKENI. V lost 1 base to trimming and J lost 7 bases, with 29 bases between them. There are 20 residues in the CDR3.

The source of this sequence is a human donor in a cohort sampled during active COVID-19. Sequenced: peripheral blood. This chain joins TRBV18 and TRBJ1-3; the D gene is possibly TRBD1 (5 bases). CDR3 DNA: TGTGCCAGCTCACCACTGACCCGGACGGGCCGCCGTTCGGGGGGGAACACCATATATTTT. It specifies CASSPLTRTGRRSGGNTIYF.